These T cell receptor beta chains were read from a single sample in a study of T cell responses to AZD1222 COVID-19 vaccine. Repertoires were generated with immunoSEQ multiplex PCR, while TCRdb's copy carries only in-frame clones and drops some. The table shows tens of thousands of clones, with around 90% occurring only once. This material consisted of peripheral blood, taken 28 days after the second AZD1222 dose. These receptors were taken from an adult who received the AZD1222 COVID-19 vaccine. CDR3s leave out the opening cysteine and the closing phenylalanine or tryptophan.

v_call: TRBV4-1; j_call: TRBJ2-7; cdr3_aa: ASSQYGDGTYEQY
v_call: TRBV5-1; j_call: TRBJ2-5; cdr3_aa: ASRAQETQY
v_call: TRBV19; j_call: TRBJ1-1; cdr3_aa: ASTRTGGSTEAF
v_call: TRBV23-1; j_call: TRBJ2-2; cdr3_aa: ASSQRGNGSTGELF
v_call: TRBV7-9; j_call: TRBJ2-7; cdr3_aa: ASRHKGGQGPYEQY
v_call: TRBV30; j_call: TRBJ1-4; cdr3_aa: AWTTFGVSNEKLF
v_call: TRBV25-1; j_call: TRBJ1-4; cdr3_aa: ASSSFEEGAANEKLF
v_call: TRBV28; j_call: TRBJ2-1; cdr3_aa: ASSFYRLAGSFSYNEQF
v_call: TRBV5-4; j_call: TRBJ1-1; cdr3_aa: ASSLERKNTEAF
v_call: TRBV3-1/TRBV3-2; j_call: TRBJ2-3; cdr3_aa: ASSQGQSGTDTQY
v_call: TRBV14; j_call: TRBJ1-3; cdr3_aa: ASSQQPGDSGNTIY
v_call: TRBV5-1; j_call: TRBJ2-1; cdr3_aa: ASSSQNRDYNEQF
v_call: TRBV24-1; j_call: TRBJ2-1; cdr3_aa: ATSDQWRGDPQQF
v_call: TRBV5-1; j_call: TRBJ1-1; cdr3_aa: ASSVDREGRAF
v_call: TRBV7-3; j_call: TRBJ2-2; cdr3_aa: ASSSDRGYRLF
v_call: TRBV6-2/TRBV6-3; j_call: TRBJ2-7; cdr3_aa: ASSYSAGSYEQY
v_call: TRBV30; j_call: TRBJ2-7; cdr3_aa: AWEPRDTTYEQY
v_call: TRBV5-4; j_call: TRBJ2-1; cdr3_aa: ASAQGATSYNEQF
v_call: TRBV11-1; j_call: TRBJ2-7; cdr3_aa: ASSPSGGAGYEQY
v_call: TRBV6-5; j_call: TRBJ2-7; cdr3_aa: ASSYSTEGGSEQY
v_call: TRBV28; j_call: TRBJ2-7; cdr3_aa: ASSSPGAAAYEQY
v_call: TRBV4-2; j_call: TRBJ2-7; cdr3_aa: ASSQSPGLAYEQY
v_call: TRBV9; j_call: TRBJ1-2; cdr3_aa: ASSVGGGYGYT
v_call: TRBV20-1; j_call: TRBJ2-7; cdr3_aa: SAGEGSYEQY
v_call: TRBV7-9; j_call: TRBJ2-3; cdr3_aa: ASSSGPGQGATDTQY
v_call: TRBV19; j_call: TRBJ2-3; cdr3_aa: ASSIGPGTERTDTQY
v_call: TRBV10-3; j_call: TRBJ2-3; cdr3_aa: AISDGRGGGTDTQY
v_call: TRBV6-2/TRBV6-3; j_call: TRBJ1-2; cdr3_aa: ASSYNYGYT
v_call: TRBV7-6; j_call: TRBJ2-7; cdr3_aa: ASSFGTGSYEQY